Listed below are T cell receptor beta chains from one sample, sequenced in a study of vaccination effects on CD4 cells after COVID-19. These receptors are not linked to any known antigen. Produced via immunoSEQ multiplex PCR; TCRdb's table is partial and in-frame only. This table has over 45,000 clones, 50% to 80% appearing once. The material was CD4+ T cells from PBMCs cultured without peptide, obtained before COVID-19 vaccination. The receptors here all came from a human donor who received a COVID-19 vaccine. The conserved cysteine and the conserved F or W are not part of the CDR3 here. D genes are given only for firm matches.

ASSPRGGISSGELF | TRBJ2-2 | TRBV19 | TRBD2
ASSLALAPGYGYT | TRBJ1-2 | TRBV7-2 | -
AIGTGANGYT | TRBJ1-2 | TRBV10-3 | TRBD1
SAALGANTEAF | TRBJ1-1 | TRBV29-1 | -
ASSPQPIAGEQY | TRBJ2-7 | TRBV18 | -
ASKDRGLADFEQY | TRBJ2-7 | TRBV28 | TRBD2
ASSEGQGSFLGELF | TRBJ2-2 | TRBV7-9 | TRBD1
ASSLRLASSYNEQF | TRBJ2-1 | TRBV7-6 | -
ASSFGTGMNTEAF | TRBJ1-1 | TRBV7-9 | -
ASSLDRRLAEYEQY | TRBJ2-7 | TRBV11-2 | -
AVRGLTNTGELF | TRBJ2-2 | TRBV10-3 | -
ATSRDRGNAYNSPLH | TRBJ1-6 | TRBV15 | -
ATSDSGTGGYEQY | TRBJ2-7 | TRBV24-1 | TRBD1
ASSSGVIDTQY | TRBJ2-3 | TRBV5-6 | -
ASDSTVQVGSYT | TRBJ1-2 | TRBV5-5 | -
ASSPGLAGGGGRRNEQF | TRBJ2-1 | TRBV28 | TRBD2
SATEAF | TRBJ1-1 | TRBV20-1 | -
ASSASGMGEQY | TRBJ2-7 | TRBV12-3/TRBV12-4 | TRBD2
ASSYIAGRQETQY | TRBJ2-5 | TRBV11-2 | TRBD2
ASSPRGSGNTIY | TRBJ1-3 | TRBV7-8 | -
ASSVGTGSNQPQH | TRBJ1-5 | TRBV19 | TRBD1
ASSFTGTPQETQY | TRBJ2-5 | TRBV5-4 | -
ASSNRDRVGELF | TRBJ2-2 | TRBV21-1 | -
ASRPPMGGRRYEQY | TRBJ2-7 | TRBV12-2 | -
ASSQTNTGELF | TRBJ2-2 | TRBV3-1/TRBV3-2 | -
TSSQGGTSGRRY | TRBJ2-7 | TRBV1 | -
ASSKARGGVY | TRBJ1-3 | TRBV21-1 | -
ASSLRPGEPYEQY | TRBJ2-7 | TRBV7-9 | -
ASSGRIGDNSPLH | TRBJ1-6 | TRBV10-2 | -
ASSQLPPASGRTGELF | TRBJ2-2 | TRBV3-1/TRBV3-2 | TRBD2
AWSDRGRGTDTQY | TRBJ2-3 | TRBV30 | TRBD1
ASSETSADTQY | TRBJ2-3 | TRBV6-1 | TRBD2
SATGGYGYT | TRBJ1-2 | TRBV20-1 | -
ASSDEAQGTQY | TRBJ2-3 | TRBV2 | -
ASSLGQGSGYT | TRBJ1-2 | TRBV5-6 | -
AIRDRSNYGYT | TRBJ1-2 | TRBV10-3 | -
ASSLVEGGYEQY | TRBJ2-7 | TRBV7-2 | -